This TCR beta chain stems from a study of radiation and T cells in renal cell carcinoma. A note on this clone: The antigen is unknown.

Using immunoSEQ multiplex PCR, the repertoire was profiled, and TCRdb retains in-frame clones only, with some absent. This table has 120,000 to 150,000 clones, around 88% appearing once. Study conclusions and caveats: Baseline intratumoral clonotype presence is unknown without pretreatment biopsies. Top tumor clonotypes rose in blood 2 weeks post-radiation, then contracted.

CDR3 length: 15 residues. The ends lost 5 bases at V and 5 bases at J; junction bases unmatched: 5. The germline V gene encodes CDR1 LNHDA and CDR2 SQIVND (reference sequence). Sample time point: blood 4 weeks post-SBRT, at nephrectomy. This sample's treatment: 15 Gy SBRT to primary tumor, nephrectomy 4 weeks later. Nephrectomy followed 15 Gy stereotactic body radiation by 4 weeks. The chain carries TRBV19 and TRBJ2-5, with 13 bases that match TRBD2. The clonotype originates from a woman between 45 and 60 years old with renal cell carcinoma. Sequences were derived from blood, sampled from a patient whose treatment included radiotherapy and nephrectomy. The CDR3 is CASSLTSGRRETQYF. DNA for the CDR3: TGTGCCAGTAGTCTGACTAGCGGGAGGAGGGAGACCCAGTACTTC.